This T cell receptor beta chain is from a study of T cell repertoires in ileal Crohn's disease. The overall study: Patients had a median approximately 7.8-year disease duration, and less than 45% were active smokers. Surgery for a complication: stricturing in roughly 61%, penetrating in about 39%.

V shed 5 bases, J shed 6 bases, and the junction held 9 bases outside the gene matches. Looked up from germline, CDR1 is MDHEN and CDR2 is SYDVKM. This CDR3 has 15 amino acids. Time point: inflamed ileum from the surgical specimen. TCRdb keeps only in-frame clones here, not all; method: immunoSEQ multiplex PCR. The sample includes 8,000 to 9,500 clones, about 82% of them seen just once. Sequences were obtained from ileal tissue. The source is an adult with Crohn's disease. The V and J genes are TRBV28 and TRBJ1-4; 7 nucleotides align to TRBD1. CDR3 nucleotides: TGTGCCAGCAGTCCCGGGGACAGATCCGATGAAAAACTGTTTTTT. This encodes CASSPGDRSDEKLFF.